Following are 23 T cell receptor beta chains from one sample sequenced in a study of T cells in Graves' hyperthyroidism and ophthalmopathy. TCR beta CDR3 sequences were amplified from RNA transcripts. RT-PCR in the first round (using the HTBI primer set) targeted the TCR CDR3. TCRdb re-analysed the multiplex PCR reads in MiXCR, keeping a single row per CDR3 protein. The data contain 300,000 to 400,000 distinct CDR3 sequences, about 15% of them singletons. Sequencing was performed on blood. Receptors were obtained from a woman aged 60-75 years with Graves' hyperthyroidism.

This clonotype was recorded at least ten times. The chain links TRBV20-1 to TRBJ2-3, with D perhaps assigned TRBD1 or TRBD2 (5 bases each). Between the trimmed V and J ends, which lost 4 bases and 1 base, there was a span of 18 bases. Germline V gene lookup returns CDR1 DFQATT and CDR2 SNEGSKA (reference sequence). The length of the CDR3 is 16 residues. CDR3 amino acids: CSANRDPKGGTDTQYF. As DNA, the CDR3 is TGCAGTGCTAATCGGGACCCAAAGGGTGGCACAGATACGCAGTATTTT.

This clonotype was observed at least ten times. The chain combines TRBV7-2 with TRBJ2-7; D gene unclear. Between the trimmed V and J ends, which lost 4 bases and 9 bases, there was a span of 19 bases. The CDR3 length is 14 residues. Germline-derived CDR1 and CDR2 are SGHTA and FQGNSA. The DNA of the CDR3 is TGTGCCAGCAGCTCCGACGGAGAACTAACACGGCAGTACTTC. Residues: CASSSDGELTRQYF. The whole variable domain, filled in from reference TRBV7-2 and TRBJ2-7, reads GAGVSQSPSNKVTEKGKDVELRCDPISGHTALYWYRQSLGQGLEFLIYFQGNSAPDKSGLPSDRFSAERTGGSVSTLTIQRTQQEDSAVYLCASSSDGELTRQYFGPGTRLTVT.

This chain uses TRBV27 with TRBJ2-5; possible D gene TRBD1, 5 bases. The V end lost 4 bases, the J end lost 4 bases, and 19 bases lay between the germline ends. Per germline, CDR1 MNHEY and CDR2 SMNVEV (reference sequence). This CDR3 has 16 amino acids. CDR3: CASSSSLSQGRETQYF. The CDR3 nucleotides are TGTGCCAGCAGTTCTTCCTTGTCTCAGGGTCGAGAGACCCAGTACTTC.

The chain has TRBV27 and TRBJ1-5; D remains ambiguous. The CDR3 is 15 residues long. V was clipped by 1 base and J by 0 bases, with 7 bases between them. Germline lookup yields CDR1 MNHEY and CDR2 SMNVEV (reference sequence). The CDR3 DNA follows: TGTGCCAGCAGTTTATACGATAATAGCAATCAGCCCCAGCATTTT. It codes for CASSLYDNSNQPQHF.

At least ten counts were recorded for this clonotype. This chain uses TRBV29-1 with TRBJ2-1; 7 bases align to TRBD1. The CDR3 has 15 residues. The junction had 9 bases not matched to a gene; V was cut back by 7 bases and J by 0 bases. Germline V gene data show CDR1 as SQVTM and CDR2 as ANQGSEA. The CDR3 reads CSARPGQNSYNEQFF. CDR3 in DNA: TGCAGCGCACGGCCGGGACAGAACTCCTACAATGAGCAGTTCTTC.

Ten or more counts support this clonotype. The chain employs TRBV19 and TRBJ2-1, with 9 nucleotides matching TRBD2. The CDR3 spans 16 residues. Trimming took 7 bases from V and 5 from J; bases not matched to a gene: 12. Per germline, CDR1 LNHDA and CDR2 SQIVND (reference sequence). The CDR3 DNA follows: TGTGCCAGTAAGGGGGGCGGGAGGGCCTGGGACAATGAGCAGTTCTTC. Translated, it gives CASKGGGRAWDNEQFF.

The sample holds many counts of this clonotype. This chain uses TRBV24-1 with TRBJ2-1; TRBD2 aligns across 9 bases. CDR1 and CDR2 (germline): KGHDR, SFDVKD. This CDR3 has 19 residues. V was clipped by 5 bases and J by 5 bases; unmatched bases: 18. CDR3 sequence: CATSALRGSTSGINNEQFF. CDR3 coding DNA: TGTGCCACCAGTGCACTCCGGGGATCGACTAGCGGAATCAACAATGAGCAGTTCTTC.

This clonotype was observed many times. The chain recombines TRBV2 with TRBJ1-1; 7 nucleotides match TRBD1. Germline V CDR1 and CDR2: SNHLY, FYNNEI. This CDR3 region has 14 residues. V gave up 6 bases and J gave up 1 base; unmatched junction bases: 5. Here the CDR3 DNA reads TGTGCCAGCAGCGGCGGGACAGAGAACACTGAAGCTTTCTTT. It yields the protein CASSGGTENTEAFF.

Ten or more counts support this clonotype. This chain links TRBV5-1 with TRBJ1-1, with D unresolved. Per the germline V gene, CDR1 is SGHRS and CDR2 is YFSETQ. This CDR3 is 13 amino acids long. V shed 7 bases and J shed 0 bases, with 10 bases lying between them. DNA for the CDR3: TGCGCCAGCCGAAGGACGGTGAACACTGAAGCTTTCTTT. Amino acids: CASRRTVNTEAFF.

This clonotype was detected many times. The chain carries TRBV2 and TRBJ2-7, with D possibly matching TRBD1 (5 bases). Germline assignment: CDR1 SNHLY and CDR2 FYNNEI. The CDR3 runs to 14 residues. V lost 6 bases and J lost 1, with 13 bases in between. The CDR3 DNA sequence: TGTGCCAGCAGCGCGCAACAGGTGTCCTACGAGCAGTACTTC. Amino acids: CASSAQQVSYEQYF.

At least ten counts were recorded for this clonotype. This chain links TRBV12-3 or TRBV12-4 with TRBJ1-1; D possibly corresponds to TRBD1 (6 bases). V was shortened by 1 base and J by 10 bases, with 25 bases between the two germline ends. This CDR3 spans 17 amino acids. CDR3 amino acids: CASSLVYSKALRGRAFF. The CDR3 DNA follows: TGTGCCAGCAGTTTAGTTTACTCGAAGGCCCTCAGGGGTAGAGCTTTCTTT.

The chain is built from TRBV10-1 and TRBJ1-1, with 8 bases aligning to TRBD1. The CDR3 length is 13 residues. The germline CDR1 and CDR2 sequences are WNHNN and SYGVQD (reference sequence). V dropped 7 bases and J dropped 4; count of bases not matched to a gene: 5. The CDR3 spells CASTPDRGTEAFF. CDR3 sequence (DNA): TGCGCCAGCACTCCCGACAGGGGCACTGAAGCTTTCTTT.

In this sample, this clonotype turned up a few times. The chain employs TRBV6-1 and TRBJ2-5, with 8 bases aligning to TRBD1. Trimming removed 7 bases from V and 5 bases from J; junction bases left unmatched: 9. Germline lookup yields CDR1 MNHNS and CDR2 SASEGT. The CDR3 runs 14 residues. The CDR3: CASMTTGARETQYF. The CDR3 DNA reads as TGTGCCAGCATGACGACAGGGGCGCGGGAGACCCAGTACTTC.

This clonotype has a count of ten or more. This rearrangement joins TRBV12-3 or TRBV12-4 to TRBJ2-3; 14 positions agree with TRBD2. Trimming took 4 bases from V and 6 from J; bases not matched to a gene: 6. The CDR3 has 16 amino acids. The CDR3 spells CASSWGLAGVSDTQYF. The CDR3 region has the DNA TGTGCCAGCAGTTGGGGACTAGCGGGAGTATCCGATACGCAGTATTTT.

The sample holds a few counts of this clonotype. CDR3 region: CASSRGQGFTGELFF. The DNA of the CDR3 is TGTGCCAGCAGCCGGGGACAGGGTTTCACCGGGGAGCTGTTTTTT. V is TRBV12-3 or TRBV12-4 and J is TRBJ2-2, with TRBD1 identical over 9 bases. The CDR3 extends over 15 amino acids. The V segment lost 6 bases and the J segment 4 bases; nucleotides outside the gene matches: 6.

This clonotype appeared many times. V usage is TRBV9 and J usage is TRBJ2-5; 8 bases align to TRBD2. This CDR3 has 17 residues. V shed 0 bases, J shed 5 bases, and the junction held 12 bases outside the gene matches. CDR1 and CDR2 from the germline V gene are SGDLS and YYNGEE. The CDR3 nucleotides read TGTGCCAGCAGCGTAGCTATAACTAGCGGAGGCGAGGAGACCCAGTACTTC. Its protein is CASSVAITSGGEETQYF.

This clonotype was seen repeatedly, ten times or more. The V and J genes are TRBV12-3 or TRBV12-4 and TRBJ2-7, with TRBD1 matching 9 bases. V shed 5 bases and J 5 bases; nucleotides not matched to a gene: 10. The CDR3 totals 15 residues. The CDR3, as DNA: TGTGCCAGCAGTCTGGGACAGGGACCGTGGGACGAGCAGTACTTC. Translated, it gives CASSLGQGPWDEQYF.

The gene calls are TRBV10-3 and TRBJ1-4; D is possibly TRBD1 (6 bases). V dropped 10 bases and J dropped 1 base, with 16 bases sitting between them. CDR3 length: 15 amino acids. The germline V gene encodes CDR1 ENHRY and CDR2 SYGVKD. CDR3 bases: TGTGCCACCACTGGCGGGGGGCAAACTAATGAAAAACTGTTTTTT. This gives the protein CATTGGGQTNEKLFF.

This clonotype was seen repeatedly, ten times or more. The V gene is TRBV29-1, the J gene TRBJ2-1, with unresolved D. The V end lost 4 bases, the J end lost 0 bases, and 13 bases lay between the germline ends. The germline V gene encodes CDR1 SQVTM and CDR2 ANQGSEA. The CDR3 has 15 amino acids. Written as DNA, the CDR3 is TGCAGCGTTGCTCTCGTTCGAAGCTCCTACAATGAGCAGTTCTTC. It encodes CSVALVRSSYNEQFF.

V usage is TRBV20-1 and J usage is TRBJ1-3, with D hard to call. V was pared by 3 bases and J by 8 bases, with 8 bases between. The CDR3 is made up of 11 amino acids. Germline assignment: CDR1 DFQATT and CDR2 SNEGSKA (reference sequence). The CDR3 spells CSASFGDTIYF. CDR3 DNA sequence: TGCAGTGCTAGTTTCGGTGACACCATATATTTT.

This clonotype was seen repeatedly, ten times or more. The V gene is TRBV29-1, the J gene TRBJ1-6; D is unresolved. Germline CDR1 and CDR2: SQVTM and ANQGSEA. Trimming stripped 5 bases from V and 3 bases from J, with 8 bases between. CDR3 size: 13 residues. CDR3 sequence: CSVLRDYNSPLHF. The CDR3 DNA reads TGCAGCGTTCTACGGGACTATAATTCACCCCTCCACTTT.

This clonotype has a count of ten or more. Written as DNA, the CDR3 is TGTGCCAGCAGTTTAGGGAAGGCCGGGAACACTGAAGCTTTCTTT. Translated, it gives CASSLGKAGNTEAFF. This chain connects TRBV12-3 or TRBV12-4 to TRBJ1-1; D call uncertain. Trimming shortened V by 1 base and J by 1 base, and 10 bases separated the two germline ends. The CDR3 is 15 residues long.

This clonotype was recorded at least ten times. The gene calls are TRBV28 and TRBJ1-1; 8 bases agree with TRBD1. CDR3 size: 14 residues. Per germline, CDR1 MDHEN and CDR2 SYDVKM. The trim removed 7 bases at V and 3 bases at J, leaving 7 bases unmatched. The CDR3 coding sequence is TGTGCCAGCAACCCAGGGGGCGTAGACACTGAAGCTTTCTTT. Protein product: CASNPGGVDTEAFF. The full variable domain, rest sourced from reference TRBV28 and TRBJ1-1, is DVKVTQSSRYLVKRTGEKVFLECVQDMDHENMFWYRQDPGLGLRLIYFSYDVKMKEKGDIPEGYSVSREKKERFSLILESASTNQTSMYLCASNPGGVDTEAFFGQGTRLTVV.